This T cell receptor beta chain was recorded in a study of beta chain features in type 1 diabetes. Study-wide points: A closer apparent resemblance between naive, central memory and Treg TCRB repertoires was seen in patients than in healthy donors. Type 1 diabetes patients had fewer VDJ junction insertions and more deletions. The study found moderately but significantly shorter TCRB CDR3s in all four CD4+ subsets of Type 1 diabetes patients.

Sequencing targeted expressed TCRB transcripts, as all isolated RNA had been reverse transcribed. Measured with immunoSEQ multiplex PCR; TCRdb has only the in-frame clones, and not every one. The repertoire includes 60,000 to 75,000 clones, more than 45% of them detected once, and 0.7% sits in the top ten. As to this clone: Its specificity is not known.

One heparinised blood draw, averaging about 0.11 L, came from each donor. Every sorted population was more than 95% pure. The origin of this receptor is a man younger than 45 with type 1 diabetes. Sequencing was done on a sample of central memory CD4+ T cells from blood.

In DNA, the CDR3 is TGTGCCACCGGCGGGGTAGGCAACCGAAGAGAAGCTTTCTTT. Its protein is CATGGVGNRREAFF. The chain links TRBV6-1 to TRBJ1-1; D remains ambiguous. Germline V gene sequence: CDR1 MNHNS, CDR2 SASEGT. This CDR3 comprises 14 residues. V was shortened by 10 bases and J by 8 bases, with 23 bases between the two germline ends.